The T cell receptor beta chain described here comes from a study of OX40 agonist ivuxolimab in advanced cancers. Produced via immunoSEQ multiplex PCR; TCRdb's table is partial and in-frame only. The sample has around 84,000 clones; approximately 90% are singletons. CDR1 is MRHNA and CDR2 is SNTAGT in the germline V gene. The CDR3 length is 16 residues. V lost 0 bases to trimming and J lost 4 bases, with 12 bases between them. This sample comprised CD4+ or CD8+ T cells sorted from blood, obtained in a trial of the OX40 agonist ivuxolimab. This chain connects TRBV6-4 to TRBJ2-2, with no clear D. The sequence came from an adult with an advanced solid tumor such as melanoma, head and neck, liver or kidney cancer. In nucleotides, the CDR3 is TGTGCCAGCAGTGACTCGATAGACCGGGCCACCGGGGAGCTGTTTTTT. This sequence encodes CASSDSIDRATGELFF.